This T cell receptor beta chain was identified in a study of blood T cell repertoires in COVID-19. At the level of the study: Spain, Italy and the United States supplied samples that represented acute and convalescent COVID-19.

With 3 bases removed from V and 4 bases from J, the gap between germline ends came to 9 bases. Germline lookup yields CDR1 LNHDA and CDR2 SQIVND (reference sequence). This CDR3 has 14 residues. Data came from immunoSEQ multiplex PCR; TCRdb stores just in-frame clones and leaves some out. The sample shows about 6,100 clones, about four fifths of them seen only once. This clone appeared a single time. The chain has TRBV19 and TRBJ2-2; D unclear. The receptor comes from a human donor with active COVID-19. The donor label of this sample is uncertain. The source material was peripheral blood. The CDR3 loop is CASSILATTGELFF. CDR3 DNA sequence: TGTGCCAGTAGTATTTTAGCAACCACCGGGGAGCTGTTTTTT.